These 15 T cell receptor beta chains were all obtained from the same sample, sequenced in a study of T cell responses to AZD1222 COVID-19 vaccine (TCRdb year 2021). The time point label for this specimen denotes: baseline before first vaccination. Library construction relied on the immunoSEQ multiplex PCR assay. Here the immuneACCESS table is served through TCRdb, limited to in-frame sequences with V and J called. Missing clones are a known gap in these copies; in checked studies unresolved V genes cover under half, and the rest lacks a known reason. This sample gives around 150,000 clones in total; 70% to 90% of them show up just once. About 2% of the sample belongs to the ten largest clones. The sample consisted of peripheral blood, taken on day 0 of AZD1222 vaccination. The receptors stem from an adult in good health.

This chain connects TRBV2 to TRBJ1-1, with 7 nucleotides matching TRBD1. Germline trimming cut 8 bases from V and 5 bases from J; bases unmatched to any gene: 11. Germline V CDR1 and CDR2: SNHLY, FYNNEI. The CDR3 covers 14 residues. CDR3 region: CASLKQGTRTEAFF. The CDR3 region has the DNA TGTGCCAGCTTGAAACAGGGGACGCGGACTGAAGCTTTCTTT.

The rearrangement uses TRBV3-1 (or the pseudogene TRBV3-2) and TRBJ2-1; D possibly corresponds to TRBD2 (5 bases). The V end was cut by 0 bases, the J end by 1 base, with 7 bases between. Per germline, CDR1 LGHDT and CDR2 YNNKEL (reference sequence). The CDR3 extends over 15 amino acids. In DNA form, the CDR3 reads TGTGCCAGCAGCCAAGATACGGGATCCTACAATGAGCAGTTCTTC. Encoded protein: CASSQDTGSYNEQFF.

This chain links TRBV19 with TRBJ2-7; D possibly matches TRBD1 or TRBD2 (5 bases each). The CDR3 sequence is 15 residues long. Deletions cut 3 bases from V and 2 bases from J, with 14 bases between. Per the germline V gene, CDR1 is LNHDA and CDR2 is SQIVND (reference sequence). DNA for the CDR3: TGTGCCAGTAGTATCCCCGGGACGGAGACCTACGAGCAGTACTTC. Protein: CASSIPGTETYEQYF.

The DNA for the CDR3 is TGTGCCTGGAGCCGAACAGGGGTCGAAGGCTACACCTTC. This codes for CAWSRTGVEGYTF. The rearrangement links TRBV30 to TRBJ1-2; 7 positions match TRBD1. V shed 3 bases, J shed 8 bases, and the junction held 9 bases outside the gene matches. The CDR3 sequence is 13 residues long. The germline gives CDR1 GTSNPN, CDR2 SVGIG (reference sequence). Supplemented by reference TRBV30 and TRBJ1-2, the full variable domain reads SQTIHQWPATLVQPVGSPLSLECTVEGTSNPNLYWYRQAAGRGLQLLFYSVGIGQISSEVPQNLSASRPQDRQFILSSKKLLLSDSGFYLCAWSRTGVEGYTFGSGTRLTVV.

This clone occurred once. CDR3 nucleotide sequence: TGTGCCAGTAGTCGAACCGGGACCCCGATCGTGGGCTCTGGAAACACCATATATTTT. This translates into CASSRTGTPIVGSGNTIYF. This rearrangement joins TRBV19 to TRBJ1-3; possible D gene TRBD1, 5 bases. There are 19 residues in the CDR3. V was cut by 5 bases and J by 0 bases, with 23 bases left in between. Germline-derived CDR1 and CDR2 are LNHDA and SQIVND (reference sequence).

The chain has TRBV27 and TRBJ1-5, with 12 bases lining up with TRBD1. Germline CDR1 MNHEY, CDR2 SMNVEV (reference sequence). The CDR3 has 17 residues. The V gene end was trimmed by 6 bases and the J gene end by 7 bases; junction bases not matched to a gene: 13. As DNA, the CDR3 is TGTGCCAGCAGCCCAATCAAGGGACAGGGGGCGAGGCAGCCCCAGCATTTT. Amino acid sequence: CASSPIKGQGARQPQHF.

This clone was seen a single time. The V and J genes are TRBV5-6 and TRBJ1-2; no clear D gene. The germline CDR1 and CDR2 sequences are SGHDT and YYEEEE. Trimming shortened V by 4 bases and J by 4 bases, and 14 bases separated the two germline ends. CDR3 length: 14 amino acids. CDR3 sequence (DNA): TGTGCCAGCAGCCCGCGGGTGGTCCTCTATGGCTACACCTTC. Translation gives CASSPRVVLYGYTF.

The CDR3 DNA is TGTGCCATCAGCAGTTATATGAACACTGAAGCTTTCTTT. Residues: CAISSYMNTEAFF. The chain uses TRBV10-3 and TRBJ1-1; no clear D gene. This CDR3 contains 13 residues. Trimming cost V 6 bases and J 0 bases, with 8 bases left between them. Germline CDR1 is ENHRY and CDR2 is SYGVKD.

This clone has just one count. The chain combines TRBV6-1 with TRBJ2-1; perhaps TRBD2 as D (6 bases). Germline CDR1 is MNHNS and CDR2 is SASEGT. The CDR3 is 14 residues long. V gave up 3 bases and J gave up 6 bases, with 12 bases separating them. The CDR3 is CASSEWYSGNEQFF. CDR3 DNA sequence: TGTGCCAGCAGTGAGTGGTATAGCGGCAATGAGCAGTTCTTC.

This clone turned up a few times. The DNA of the CDR3 is TGTGCCAGCAGCTTAGAGACCCTAGGGAGTTGGCGGGATACTGAAGCTTTCTTT. Translated, it gives CASSLETLGSWRDTEAFF. This rearrangement joins TRBV7-6 to TRBJ1-1; no clear D. Germline values: CDR1 SGHVS, CDR2 FNYEAQ. Trimming shortened V by 1 base and J by 5 bases, and 23 bases separated the two germline ends. CDR3 length: 18 amino acids.

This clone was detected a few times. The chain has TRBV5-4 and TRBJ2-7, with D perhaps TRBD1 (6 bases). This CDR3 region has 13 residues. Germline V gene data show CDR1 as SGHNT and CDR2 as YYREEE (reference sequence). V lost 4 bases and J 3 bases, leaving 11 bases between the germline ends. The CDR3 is CASSEGQNYEQYF. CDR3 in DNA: TGTGCCAGCAGCGAAGGACAGAACTACGAGCAGTACTTC.

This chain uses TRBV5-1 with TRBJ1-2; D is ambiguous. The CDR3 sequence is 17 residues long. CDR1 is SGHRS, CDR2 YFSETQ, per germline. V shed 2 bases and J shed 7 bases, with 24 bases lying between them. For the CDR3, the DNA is TGCGCCAGCAGCTTTCGTGAAGGAACCCCTTTGGAGGGTGGCTACACCTTC. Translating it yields CASSFREGTPLEGGYTF.

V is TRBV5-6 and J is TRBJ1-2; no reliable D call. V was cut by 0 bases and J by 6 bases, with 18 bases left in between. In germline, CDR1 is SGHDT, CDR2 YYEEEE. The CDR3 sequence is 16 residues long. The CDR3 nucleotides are TGTGCCAGCAGCTTGGGAGGGTTAGGGCGTGTCCATGGCTACACCTTC. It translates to CASSLGGLGRVHGYTF.

CDR3 sequence reads: CASGQGEMNTEAFF. The CDR3 region has the DNA TGTGCCAGCGGGCAGGGGGAGATGAACACTGAAGCTTTCTTT. The V and J genes are TRBV2 and TRBJ1-1; 7 positions match TRBD1. J was trimmed by 0 bases and V by 8 bases; bases with no gene match: 6. The CDR3 covers 14 residues. CDR1 is SNHLY and CDR2 is FYNNEI in the germline V gene.

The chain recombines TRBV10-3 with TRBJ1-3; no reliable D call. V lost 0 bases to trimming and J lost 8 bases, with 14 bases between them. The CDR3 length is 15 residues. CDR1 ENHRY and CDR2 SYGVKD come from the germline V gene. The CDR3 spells CAISESTLPADTIYF. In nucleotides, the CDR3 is TGTGCCATCAGTGAGTCGACGCTCCCCGCGGACACCATATATTTT.